This T cell receptor (beta chain) was sequenced in a study of T cell changes during pregnancy in multiple sclerosis (dated by TCRdb to between 2017 and 2020). Regarding the complete study: Changes in the T cell repertoire over the course of pregnancy were examined in this study in women with multiple sclerosis.

At the junction V is shortened by 0 bases and J by 4 bases, with 8 bases in between. The germline V gene yields LGHNA for CDR1 and YSLEER for CDR2. The CDR3 contains 14 residues, cysteine and phenylalanine counted. Only the CDR3 DNA stays, 42 bases, in frame from base 1. This clone was observed a few times. What this receptor recognizes is not known. Per-base quality was not reported, and no clone a single base away is much larger than it. The library was generated by the immunoSEQ multiplex PCR assay. Not all clones reach the TCRdb copy of this immuneACCESS table, which keeps in-frame sequences only. Checked studies attribute under half of the gap to unresolved V genes and leave the rest unexplained. This sample gives approximately 70,000 clones in total; approximately 90% of them show up just once. In total, the top ten clones hold 1.3% to 1.5% of the sample.

The clonotype was recovered from a female donor in good health, enrolled as a control in a pregnancy study. The sequencing used peripheral blood, collected in the second trimester of pregnancy. This chain joins TRBV4-3 to TRBJ2-3; the D gene cannot be named for sure. The nucleotide sequence reads as follows: TGCGCCAGCAGCCAAGAAGCTAGAGCAGATACGCAGTATTTT. This translates into CASSQEARADTQYF.